A single sample is the source of the 5 T cell receptor beta chains below, sequenced in a study of CD8 T cells in ankylosing spondylitis. MiXCR, run by TCRdb on the 5' RACE reads, gives a single entry per CDR3 protein. The sample shows about 130,000 distinct CDR3 sequences, approximately 10% of them seen only once. Sequenced input: blood, either unsorted or a sorted T cell fraction (not recorded which). These TCRs come from a male donor with ankylosing spondylitis or in good health (not recorded which).

This clonotype was detected ten times or more. The chain recombines TRBV7-3 with TRBJ1-2; possible D gene TRBD1, 6 bases. The CDR3 spans 13 residues. Germline V gene lookup returns CDR1 SGHTA and CDR2 FQGTGA. Trimming pared 5 bases from V and 10 bases from J, leaving 17 bases between. As DNA, the CDR3 is TGTGCCAGCAGCGACGATAACAGGGATGACTACACCTTC. It encodes CASSDDNRDDYTF.

This chain links TRBV20-1 with TRBJ2-3, with D unclear. The ends were cut back, 2 bases at V and 1 base at J, with 4 bases in the middle. The CDR3 covers 12 residues. Germline V gene data show CDR1 as DFQATT and CDR2 as SNEGSKA (reference sequence). The CDR3 region has the DNA TGCAGTGCTAGACCCCGCACAGATACGCAGTATTTT. It is translated as CSARPRTDTQYF.

The table lists this clonotype with many counts. V and J are TRBV5-1 and TRBJ1-6; no reliable D call. V was shortened by 0 bases and J by 10 bases, with 14 bases between the two germline ends. The CDR3 is 15 residues long. CDR1 and CDR2 from the germline V gene are SGHRS and YFSETQ. Here the CDR3 reads CASSLVLSGGSPLHF. CDR3 nucleotide sequence: TGCGCCAGCAGCTTGGTTCTCTCCGGAGGGTCACCCCTCCACTTT.

In its sample, this clonotype was seen many times. The chain joins TRBV29-1 to TRBJ2-3, with 9 bases fitting TRBD2. Trimming at V came to 4 bases and at J to 6 bases, leaving 11 bases not matched to a gene. CDR3 length: 15 residues. Per the germline V gene, CDR1 is SQVTM and CDR2 is ANQGSEA. Here the CDR3 reads CSVVRASGALDTQYF. As DNA, the CDR3 is TGCAGCGTTGTCCGGGCTAGCGGGGCCCTGGATACGCAGTATTTT.

This clonotype was observed at least ten times. The V and J genes are TRBV7-2 and TRBJ2-5; 12 nucleotides match TRBD2. Germline assignment: CDR1 SGHTA and CDR2 FQGNSA. Unmatched junction bases numbered 7, after V lost 7 bases and J lost 4 bases. The CDR3 consists of 15 residues. The CDR3 coding sequence is TGTGCCAGCACCAGAGGACTAGCGGGAAGAGAGACCCAGTACTTC. This gives the protein CASTRGLAGRETQYF.